This T cell receptor (beta chain) was recorded in a study of cytomegalovirus exposure and HLA in healthy donors. Germline V CDR1 and CDR2: ENHRY, SYGVKD. Trimming removed 4 bases from V and 1 base from J, with 10 bases in between. This CDR3 region has 15 residues. Produced via immunoSEQ multiplex PCR; TCRdb's table is partial and in-frame only. The table shows 150,000 or so clones, with 85% to 90% occurring only once. This clonotype was sampled from a woman aged 18-29 years in good health and CMV-seropositive. The sample taken for sequencing was PBMCs. This sequence joins TRBV10-3 and TRBJ2-2; D unresolved. Written as DNA, the CDR3 is TGTGCCATCAGTGCAAGACTGGGGAACACCGGGGAGCTGTTTTTT. Amino acids: CAISARLGNTGELFF.